One T cell receptor beta chain is described in this entry. Its antigen specificity is not known. Base qualities are not provided; no much larger clone lies one nucleotide away. These data originate in a study of response to subunit inactivated influenza vaccine (dated by TCRdb to about 2018). About the investigation overall: Deep quantitative profiling of the T cell receptor repertoire was used in the study to follow responses to a trivalent subunit inactivated influenza vaccine. The paper's findings and limits, for the study overall: It was suggested by the authors that each seasonal influenza vaccination may recruit only a limited number of new T cells.

Libraries were built with RT-PCR. The reads were generated on an Illumina HiSeq 2500. TCRdb's own reprocessing of the public reads used fastp at Q25 and MiXCR and kept productive beta chains. Each entry merges the rows of one CDR3 protein and shows their most common DNA and genes. The sample yields a few hundred thousand distinct CDR3 sequences; approximately 11% were counted once. 9.5% to 12% of the sample is in the top ten clones. The V and J ends are trimmed by 5 bases and 8 bases, leaving 9 bases between them. Reading from cysteine to phenylalanine, the CDR3 counts 11 amino acids. Here the CDR3 DNA is all that survives: 33 bases in frame from base 1. Separately, the same data were catalogued under a study of T cells expressing NK-cell markers. The other study reports the following: 5'RACE template switching, by which a universal primer site and unique molecular identifiers were added, was used to make TCR beta cDNA libraries. Three sorted T-cell subsets (CD3+CD56+NKG2C+, CD3+CD56+NKG2C- and CD3+CD56-NKG2C+) from 7 to 9 donors had their TCR beta-chain repertoires profiled. Among the eight sequenced donors, seven were HCMV-seropositive and one was HCMV-seronegative. To restrict sorting to alphabetaTCR-expressing T cells, an anti-gammadeltaTCR antibody was added in several experiments. In roughly six donors, the dominant CD3+CD56+NKG2C+ clonotypes ranked among the top 10 CD8+ clonotypes, making up 1.0-7.0% of CD8+ T cells. Those dominant clonotypes were again the most abundant among CD3+CD56-NKG2C+ cells in a handful of donors, at about 28.3-65%. Whether the expanded NKG2C-expressing T cell clones were specific for HCMV antigens was left unclear. The study sequenced eight donors, all healthy volunteers chosen at random: three men and five women. A commercial ELISA kit detecting HCMV-specific IgG in serum was used to determine HCMV serostatus. Ficoll density gradient centrifugation was used to isolate peripheral blood mononuclear cells from blood. For over five donors, bulk peripheral blood T-cell repertoires were also sequenced from unsorted PBMC. Priming for cDNA synthesis came from the TCR beta constant segment, and two successive PCR amplification steps followed. The libraries were sequenced on Illumina HiSeq 2000/2500, MiSeq or NextSeq, producing 2 x 150 bp reads. Reads were demultiplexed and grouped by UMI with MIGEC, and clonotypes were assembled and quantified with MiTCR. Only TCR cDNA sequences supported by at least two reads were kept to exclude erroneous sequences. The tcR package was used for downstream repertoire analysis, with clonotypes matched between fractions based on CDR3 nucleotide sequence plus V segment. VDJmatch was used to annotate antigen specificity against VDJdb, with one amino acid substitution in CDR3 permitted.

Recombination linked TRBV12-3 or TRBV12-4 to TRBJ1-1; 6 matching bases give a weak D call of TRBD1. The source is a man in his fifties who received an inactivated influenza vaccine. Donor details come from another sample of the same person, matched by shared clones. The material was PBMCs from blood, obtained on the day of vaccination. CDR3 reads: CASSIDREAFF. The sequence in DNA is TGTGCCAGCAGTATCGACAGGGAAGCTTTCTTT.